The rows below give T cell receptor beta chains drawn from one sample of a study of blood T cells in healthy people across ages. TCRdb reprocessed the 5' RACE reads with MiXCR, giving one entry per CDR3 protein. Seen here are hundreds of thousands of distinct CDR3 sequences, around 45% observed once, and the top ten hold 25% to 35%. Material for sequencing was blood. These receptors came from a woman aged 60-75 years in good health. CDR3s leave out the opening cysteine and the closing phenylalanine or tryptophan.

v_call | cdr3_aa
TRBV28 | QNLVQVGEQF
TRBV7-2 | ASSVGDLAGVQETQY
TRBV20-1 | SANGGPKETQY
TRBV20-1 | SARDTRRSLSGNTIY
TRBV20-1 | SARDPSERSNEKLF
TRBV20-1 | SARDPRRGRLYNEQF
TRBV4-2 | ASSQDREYEDYGYT
TRBV7-2 | ASSPRASGSGLQETQY
TRBV3-1 | ASSPRTVSYEQY
TRBV5-6 | ASSFHTDTQY
TRBV15 | ATSRDRGAGGRNEQF
TRBV2 | ASSEGWGTGKSYEQY
TRBV24-1 | ATSEKVGSYNEQF
TRBV18 | ASSPPLGTYEQY
TRBV27 | ASLVQPNTGELF
TRBV19 | ASSIVQVVETQY
TRBV3-1 | ASSARTSGYYNEQF
TRBV3-1 | ASSSSGSGHYEQY
TRBV29-1 | SVEPGLGSYEQY
TRBV24-1 | ATSDSGRTEAF
TRBV28 | ASRSGASGFYEQY
TRBV7-2 | ASSLSFGQGYEQY
TRBV4-3 | ASSQDYRVTQY
TRBV30 | AWSVQHEQY
TRBV11-2 | ASSLVSTGSISNEQF
TRBV5-1 | ASSIPGQGALGYT
TRBV5-6 | ASSLPGQGATEAF
TRBV4-3 | ASSQGDRGHEQY
TRBV20-1 | SATPTSGKHNEQF
TRBV20-1 | SADSRQNSYEQY
TRBV5-1 | ASSITAGANNEQF
TRBV28 | ASSLGSDSYNEQF
TRBV7-2 | ASRLRDTGRGREAF
TRBV27 | ASSPGSGNPDTQY
TRBV20-1 | SARDSGRTKTQY
TRBV14 | ASSPWTGGTDTQY
TRBV7-3 | ASSLTGPRGGDTQY
TRBV7-2 | ASSFPTSGGSYNEQF
TRBV15 | ATSSGRLGTQY
TRBV28 | ASSWVVGYEQY
TRBV5-1 | ASSLRGTPIYEQY
TRBV10-3 | AISEERRQGPEAF
TRBV7-2 | ASSLERDRYEQY
TRBV6-6 | ASWRTVPTDTQY
TRBV7-8 | ASSAGGLRYEQY
TRBV7-6 | ASSPSANTGELF
TRBV14 | ASSQTNRASHEQY
TRBV9 | ASSVGADPKETQY
TRBV6-1 | ASSDRGWGEEKLF
TRBV7-2 | ASSNSGREQY
TRBV29-1 | SVEEGRGGYNEQY
TRBV28 | ASSSLGTGGVYEQY
TRBV20-1 | SAGTSGIYEQY
TRBV4-3 | ASSQGYLAGKTGELF
TRBV11-3 | ASSLGAGELDIQY
TRBV5-1 | ASSTGGLAHQETQY
TRBV20-1 | SARGDSRDTQY
TRBV5-1 | ASSSTGTGEETQY
TRBV4-1 | ASSQEPQGQF